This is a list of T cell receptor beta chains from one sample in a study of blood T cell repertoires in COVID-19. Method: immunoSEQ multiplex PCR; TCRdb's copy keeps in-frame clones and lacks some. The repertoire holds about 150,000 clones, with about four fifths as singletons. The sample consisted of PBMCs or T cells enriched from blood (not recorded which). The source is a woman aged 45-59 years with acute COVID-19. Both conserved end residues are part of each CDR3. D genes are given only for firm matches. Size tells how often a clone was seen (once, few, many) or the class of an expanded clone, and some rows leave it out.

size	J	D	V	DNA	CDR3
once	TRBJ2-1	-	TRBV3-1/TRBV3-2	TGTGCCAGCAGCCCAAGGTGGCGGAATGAGCAGTTCTTC	CASSPRWRNEQFF
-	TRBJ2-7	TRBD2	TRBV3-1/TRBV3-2	TGTGCCAGCAGCGAACCGGGACTAGCGGTCTACGAGCAGTACTTC	CASSEPGLAVYEQYF
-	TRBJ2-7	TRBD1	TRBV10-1	TGCGCCAGCAGTGAATGGGACAGGGGCCGGTACGAGCAGTACTTC	CASSEWDRGRYEQYF
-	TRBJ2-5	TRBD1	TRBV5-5	TGTGCCAGCAGCTTTACAGGGGATGAGACCCAGTACTTC	CASSFTGDETQYF
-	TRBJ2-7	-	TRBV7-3	TGTGCCAGCAGTAGACAACATGGCAGGATACGTTACGAGCAGTACTTC	CASSRQHGRIRYEQYF
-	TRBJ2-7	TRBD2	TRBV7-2	TGTGCCAGCAGTCTTAGCGGGACGAACTACGAGCAGTACTTC	CASSLSGTNYEQYF
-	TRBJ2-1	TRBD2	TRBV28	TGTGCCAGCAGTTTATTCGCTAGCGGGGACAATGAGCAGTTCTTC	CASSLFASGDNEQFF
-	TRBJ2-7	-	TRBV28	TGTGCCAGCAGGACCCCAGGGGTCTCCTACGAGCAGTACTTC	CASRTPGVSYEQYF
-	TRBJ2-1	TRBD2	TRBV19	TGTGCCAGTAGTATATCTAGCGGTAGCTCCTACAATGAGCAGTTCTTC	CASSISSGSSYNEQFF
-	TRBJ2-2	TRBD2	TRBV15	TGTGCCACCAGGAATTTAGCGGGATACACCGGGGAGCTGTTTTTT	CATRNLAGYTGELFF
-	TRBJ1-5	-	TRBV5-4	TGTGCCAGCAGCTTGGACAGGGCCGGCCCCCAGCATTTT	CASSLDRAGPQHF
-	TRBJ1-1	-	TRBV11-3	TGTGCCAGCAGCCCAAGGGAGGGGGCTGAAGCTTTCTTT	CASSPREGAEAFF
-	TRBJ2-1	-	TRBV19	TGTGCCAGTAGTACAAGGGGCGATCCCTACAATGAGCAGTTCTTC	CASSTRGDPYNEQFF
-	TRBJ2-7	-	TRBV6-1	TGTGCCAGCAGTGAAGGCCGGGTCTTCGAGCAGTACTTC	CASSEGRVFEQYF
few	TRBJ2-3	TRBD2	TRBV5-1	TGCGCCAGCGGACTAGCGCAACGCACAGATACGCAGTATTTT	CASGLAQRTDTQYF
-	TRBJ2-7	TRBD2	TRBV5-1	TGCGCCAGCAGCGGGACTAGCGGCCGCTACGAGCAGTACTTC	CASSGTSGRYEQYF
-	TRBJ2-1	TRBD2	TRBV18	TGTGCCAGCTCATCGGCGGGACTAGCGGGAGGGAGCTCCTACAATGAGCAGTTCTTC	CASSSAGLAGGSSYNEQFF
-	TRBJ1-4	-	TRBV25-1	TGTGCCAGCAGCCGGGGGGCGGCCGAAAAACTGTTTTTT	CASSRGAAEKLFF
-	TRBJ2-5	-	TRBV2	TGTGCCAGCAGTGAAGACGGACTAAGGGGGACCCAGTACTTC	CASSEDGLRGTQYF
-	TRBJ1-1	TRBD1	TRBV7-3	TGTGCCAGCAGCTCCAATGCTCTGGGACAGGGGCAAGCTTTCTTT	CASSSNALGQGQAFF
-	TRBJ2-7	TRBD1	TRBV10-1	TGCGCCAGCAGTGATTGGGACAGGCCCAACGAGCAGTACTTC	CASSDWDRPNEQYF
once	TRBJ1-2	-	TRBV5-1	TGCGCCAGCAGGGAACAACAGGGCGGGGGCTACACCTTC	CASREQQGGGYTF
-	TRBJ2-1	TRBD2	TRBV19	TGTGCCAGCAACAGCGGGACTAGCGGGAGTGGTGAGCAGTTCTTC	CASNSGTSGSGEQFF
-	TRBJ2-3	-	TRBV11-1	TGTGCCAGCAGCTTATTTGCGACAGATACGCAGTATTTT	CASSLFATDTQYF
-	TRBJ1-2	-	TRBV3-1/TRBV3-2	TGTGCCAGCAGCCAAGACACAAACTATGGCTACACCTTC	CASSQDTNYGYTF
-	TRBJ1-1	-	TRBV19	TGTGCCAGTAGGCCGGGGAGGATGAACACTGAAGCTTTCTTT	CASRPGRMNTEAFF
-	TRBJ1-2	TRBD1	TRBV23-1	TGCGCCAGCAGTCAATCGGTTACAGGGGGTGGGTATGGCTACACCTTC	CASSQSVTGGGYGYTF
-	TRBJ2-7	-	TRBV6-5	TGTGCCATCGGGGGACAGACAGCTTCTTACGAGCAGTACTTC	CAIGGQTASYEQYF
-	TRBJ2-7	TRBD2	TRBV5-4	TGTGCCAGCAGCTCGGCAGGCGGGAGGGTGAACGAGCAGTACTTC	CASSSAGGRVNEQYF
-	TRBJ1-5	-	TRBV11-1	TGTGCCAGCAGCTTTTCCCAGAATCAGCCCCAGCATTTT	CASSFSQNQPQHF
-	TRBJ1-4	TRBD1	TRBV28	TGTGCCAGCTCAATAGGGGGCAGGCGTGAAAAACTGTTTTTT	CASSIGGRREKLFF
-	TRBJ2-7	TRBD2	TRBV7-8	TGTGCCAGCAGCTTTAGCGGGTTTTACTACGAGCAGTACTTC	CASSFSGFYYEQYF
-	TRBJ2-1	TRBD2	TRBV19	TGTGCCAGTAGTACCGGGGTAGCGGGGGGCAGCTCCTACAATGAGCAGTTCTTC	CASSTGVAGGSSYNEQFF